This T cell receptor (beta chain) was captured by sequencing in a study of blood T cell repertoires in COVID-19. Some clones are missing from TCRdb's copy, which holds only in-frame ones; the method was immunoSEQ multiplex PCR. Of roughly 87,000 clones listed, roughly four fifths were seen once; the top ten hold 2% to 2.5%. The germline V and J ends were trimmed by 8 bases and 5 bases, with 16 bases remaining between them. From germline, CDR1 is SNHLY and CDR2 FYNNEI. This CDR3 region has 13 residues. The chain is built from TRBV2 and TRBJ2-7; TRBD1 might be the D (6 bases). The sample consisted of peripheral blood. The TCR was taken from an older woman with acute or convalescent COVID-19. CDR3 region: CASQSGQIDEQYF. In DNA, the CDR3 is TGTGCCAGCCAATCAGGACAGATCGACGAGCAGTACTTC.